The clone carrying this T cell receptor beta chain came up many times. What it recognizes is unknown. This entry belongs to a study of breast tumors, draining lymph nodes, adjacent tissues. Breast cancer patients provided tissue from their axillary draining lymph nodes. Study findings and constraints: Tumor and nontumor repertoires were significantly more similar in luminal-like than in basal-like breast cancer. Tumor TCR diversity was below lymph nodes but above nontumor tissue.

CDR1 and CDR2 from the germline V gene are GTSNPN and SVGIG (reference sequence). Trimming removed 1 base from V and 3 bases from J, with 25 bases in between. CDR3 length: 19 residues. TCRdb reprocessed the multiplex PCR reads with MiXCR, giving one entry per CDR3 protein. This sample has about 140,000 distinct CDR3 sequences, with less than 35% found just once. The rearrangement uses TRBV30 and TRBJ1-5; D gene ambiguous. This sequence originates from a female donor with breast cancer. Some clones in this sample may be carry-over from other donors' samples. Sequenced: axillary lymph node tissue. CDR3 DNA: TGTGCCTGGAGTGGCGGACTCGAAACGACAACTCAGCTCAATCAGCCCCAGCATTTT. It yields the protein CAWSGGLETTTQLNQPQHF.